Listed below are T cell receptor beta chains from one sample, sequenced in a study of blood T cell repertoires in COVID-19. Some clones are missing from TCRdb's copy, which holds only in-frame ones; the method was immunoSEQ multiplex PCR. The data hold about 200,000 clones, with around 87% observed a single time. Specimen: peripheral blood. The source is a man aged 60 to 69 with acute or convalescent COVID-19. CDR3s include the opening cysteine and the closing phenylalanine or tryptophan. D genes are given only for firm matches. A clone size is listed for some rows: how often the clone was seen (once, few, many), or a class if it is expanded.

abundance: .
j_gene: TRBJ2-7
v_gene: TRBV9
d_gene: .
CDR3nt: TGTGCCAGCAGCCCCCGCGACAAAATCTCCTACGAGCAGTACTTC
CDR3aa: CASSPRDKISYEQYF

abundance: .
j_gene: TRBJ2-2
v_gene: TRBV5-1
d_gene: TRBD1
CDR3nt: TGCGCCAGCAGCAGTGGGACAGGGACGAACACCGGGGAGCTGTTTTTT
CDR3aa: CASSSGTGTNTGELFF

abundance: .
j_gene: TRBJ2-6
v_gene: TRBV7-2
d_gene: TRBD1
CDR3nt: TGTGCCAGCAGCTCGTGGACAGGGGAAACTGGGGCCAACGTCCTGACTTTC
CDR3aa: CASSSWTGETGANVLTF

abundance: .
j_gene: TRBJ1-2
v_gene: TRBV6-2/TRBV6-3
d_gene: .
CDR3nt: TGTGCCAGCACCCCTCGGGGGACTCCTAACTATGGCTACACCTTC
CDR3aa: CASTPRGTPNYGYTF

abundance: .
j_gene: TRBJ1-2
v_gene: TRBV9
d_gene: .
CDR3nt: TGTGCCAGCAGCGTAGGACAAGCCCCTAACTATGGCTACACCTTC
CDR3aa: CASSVGQAPNYGYTF

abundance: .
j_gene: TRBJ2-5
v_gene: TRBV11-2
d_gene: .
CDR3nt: TGTGCCAGCAGCGCAGAGGCGGAGACCCAGTACTTC
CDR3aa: CASSAEAETQYF

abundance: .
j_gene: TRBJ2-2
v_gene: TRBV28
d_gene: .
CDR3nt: TGTGCCAGCGGGAAACCAGGGACCGGGGAGCTGTTTTTT
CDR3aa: CASGKPGTGELFF

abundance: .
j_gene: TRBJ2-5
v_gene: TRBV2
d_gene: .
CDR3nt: TGTGCCAGCAGTGCTTCCAGACAAGAGACCCAGTACTTC
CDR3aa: CASSASRQETQYF

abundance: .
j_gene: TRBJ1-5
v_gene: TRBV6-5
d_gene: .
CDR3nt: TGTGCCAGCAGCGTCAGGGAAAGCGGCAATCAGCCCCAGCATTTT
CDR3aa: CASSVRESGNQPQHF

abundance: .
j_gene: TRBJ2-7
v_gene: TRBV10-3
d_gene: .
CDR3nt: TGTGCCATCAAAGGCGACCACCGGGACACCCGATTGGAGCAGTACTTC
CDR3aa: CAIKGDHRDTRLEQYF

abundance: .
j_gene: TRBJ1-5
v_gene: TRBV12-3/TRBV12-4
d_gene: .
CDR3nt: TGTGCCAGCAGTTTGGGCCGCAATCAGCCCCAGCATTTT
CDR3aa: CASSLGRNQPQHF

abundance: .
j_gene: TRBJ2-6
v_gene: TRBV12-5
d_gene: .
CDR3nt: TGTGCTAGTGGTTTGGAACAGGGTGGGGCCCACTCTGGGGCCAACGTCCTGACTTTC
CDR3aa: CASGLEQGGAHSGANVLTF

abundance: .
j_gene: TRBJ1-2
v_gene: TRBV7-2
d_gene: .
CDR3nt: TGTGCCAGCACCTTGCTAGAGGGGTTAAGTTATGAAAGGGGGGGCTACACCTTC
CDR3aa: CASTLLEGLSYERGGYTF

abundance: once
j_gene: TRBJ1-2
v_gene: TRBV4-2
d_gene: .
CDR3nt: TGTGCCAGCAGCCAAGAGGGGCAGGGGTCTACCTATGGCTACACCTTC
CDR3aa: CASSQEGQGSTYGYTF

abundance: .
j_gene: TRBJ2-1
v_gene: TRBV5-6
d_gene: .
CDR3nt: TGTGCCAGCACCTTAGGTACAGGGTCCCTCTACAATGAGCAGTTCTTC
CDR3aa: CASTLGTGSLYNEQFF